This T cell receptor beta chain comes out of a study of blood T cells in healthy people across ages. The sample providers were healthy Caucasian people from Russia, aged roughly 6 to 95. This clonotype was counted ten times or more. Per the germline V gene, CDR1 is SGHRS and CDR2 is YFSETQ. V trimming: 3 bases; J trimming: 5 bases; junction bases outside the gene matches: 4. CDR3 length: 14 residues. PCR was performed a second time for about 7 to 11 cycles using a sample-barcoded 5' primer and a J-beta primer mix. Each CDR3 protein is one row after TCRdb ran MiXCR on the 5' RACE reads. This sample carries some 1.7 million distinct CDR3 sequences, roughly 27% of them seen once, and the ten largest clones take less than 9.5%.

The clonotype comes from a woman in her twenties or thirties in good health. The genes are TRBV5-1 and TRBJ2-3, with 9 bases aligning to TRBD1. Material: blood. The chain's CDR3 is CASSYRGRRDTQYF. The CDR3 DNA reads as TGCGCCAGCAGCTACAGGGGGCGTCGAGATACGCAGTATTTT.